The TCR beta chain under discussion was sequenced for a study of T cell responses to AZD1222 COVID-19 vaccine. Regarding the study as a whole: Close to half of spike-specific TCRs reportedly recognize unmutated variant regions. The donors showed a predominance of white British ancestry and of females, with possible underestimation of clonal diversity. Of the AZD1222 recipients, only five to seven were seropositive at baseline.

Sequencing used immunoSEQ multiplex PCR; TCRdb keeps in-frame clones, though not all of them. The sample records roughly 120,000 clones, around 93% being singletons. A note on this clone: Its matching antigen is unknown.

The CDR3 length is 12 residues. Between the trimmed V and J ends, which lost 6 bases and 2 bases, there was a span of 7 bases. The germline CDR1 and CDR2 sequences are KGHSH and LQKENI. The specimen comprised peripheral blood, sampled on day 0 of AZD1222 vaccination. The chain has TRBV18 and TRBJ1-2; D gene uncertain. The clonotype was recovered from an adult in good health. The DNA of the CDR3 is TGTGCCAGCTCCCCTGACAACTATGGCTACACCTTC. Its translation: CASSPDNYGYTF.